This TCR beta chain was sequenced during a study of regulatory T cells in long-lasting Graves disease. Losses at the gene ends were 6 bases for V and 2 bases for J; bases not matched to a gene: 6. The germline CDR1 and CDR2 sequences are DFQATT and SNEGSKA (reference sequence). The CDR3 runs to 14 residues. This clonotype was counted between two and nine times. Combining iRepertoire HTBI primers with Arm-PCR of CDR3 regions, the authors built TCR beta libraries. TCRdb itself ran the multiplex PCR reads through MiXCR, one entry per CDR3 protein. Among 350,000 to 550,000 distinct CDR3 sequences listed, around 13% were seen once. The time point: newly diagnosed GD, antithyroid drugs for less than 3 months. PBMC RNA served as the TCR library source. The same sample was also used in a study of T cells in Graves' hyperthyroidism and ophthalmopathy. This second study notes: Blood samples included most of the expanded thyroid clonotypes exceeding 0.001. Ophthalmopathy could be told apart from stable hyperthyroidism with a 13 V-J model.

The sample in question was peripheral blood mononuclear cells (PBMCs), obtained at new diagnosis, from a patient treated with antithyroid drugs. The receptor comes from a woman in her 50s with Graves disease. The chain links TRBV20-1 to TRBJ2-5, with 10 bases fitting TRBD2. CDR3 region: CSARGTSVQETQYF. The DNA for the CDR3 is TGCAGTGCACGCGGGACTAGCGTACAAGAGACCCAGTACTTC.